Below, one T cell receptor beta chain is given with its context. This sample was included in a study of cytomegalovirus exposure and HLA in healthy donors. V was shortened by 6 bases and J by 8 bases, with 12 bases between the two germline ends. Germline CDR1 MNHEY, CDR2 SVGAGI. The CDR3 consists of 12 residues. In the PCR, 60 Vbeta and 13 Jbeta primers were used. TCRdb's table, derived via immunoSEQ multiplex PCR, lists solely in-frame clones and lacks some. The sample contains about 120,000 clones, 55% to 65% of which appear only once. This clonotype was obtained from a man aged 35 to 55 in good health and CMV-seropositive. The sample was PBMCs. The chain is built from TRBV6-5 and TRBJ2-3, with D possibly matching TRBD1 (5 bases). CDR3: CASRPRGSTQYF. CDR3 DNA: TGTGCCAGCAGGCCAAGGGGAAGTACGCAGTATTTT.